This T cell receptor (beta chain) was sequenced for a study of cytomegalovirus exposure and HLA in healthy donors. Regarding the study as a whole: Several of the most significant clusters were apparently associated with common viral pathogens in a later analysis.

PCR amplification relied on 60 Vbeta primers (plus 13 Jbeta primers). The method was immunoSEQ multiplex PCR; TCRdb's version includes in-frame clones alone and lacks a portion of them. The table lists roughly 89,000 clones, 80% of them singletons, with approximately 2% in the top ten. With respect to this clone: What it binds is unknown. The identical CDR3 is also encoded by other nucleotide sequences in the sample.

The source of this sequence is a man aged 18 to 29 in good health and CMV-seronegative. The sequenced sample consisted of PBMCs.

CDR3 DNA sequence: TGTGCCAGCAGTGAACGAGGGGGAACTGAAGCTTTCTTT. Translated: CASSERGGTEAFF. This chain joins TRBV6-1 and TRBJ1-1, with D possibly matching TRBD1 (6 bases). Trimming removed 2 bases from V and 5 bases from J, with 9 bases in between. CDR1 and CDR2 from the germline V gene are MNHNS and SASEGT. CDR3 length: 13 amino acids.